A selection of T cell receptor beta chains follows, all from one sample in a study of early T cells in non-severe SARS-CoV-2 infection. TCRdb processed the 5' RACE reads anew with MiXCR; each CDR3 protein has one entry. The table records about 99,000 distinct CDR3 sequences, approximately 16% of them present only once. The sample consisted of whole blood. These receptors all stem from an adult who was a healthcare worker with PCR-confirmed SARS-CoV-2 infection or an uninfected control (not recorded which). The conserved cysteine and the conserved F or W are not part of the CDR3 here.

v_call: TRBV27
cdr3_aa: ASSPTRYTQY

v_call: TRBV9
cdr3_aa: ASSVARGSDYNEQF

v_call: TRBV12-3/TRBV12-4
cdr3_aa: ASRSGSTGELF

v_call: TRBV20-1
cdr3_aa: SAQTGGNQPQH

v_call: TRBV9
cdr3_aa: ASSVGQGANYGYT

v_call: TRBV20-1
cdr3_aa: SAARTGFGYT

v_call: TRBV15
cdr3_aa: ATSRLREMNTEAF

v_call: TRBV29-1
cdr3_aa: SVVQGARGYT

v_call: TRBV7-6
cdr3_aa: ASSPSPTVQETQY

v_call: TRBV27
cdr3_aa: ASSYRDASAYEQY

v_call: TRBV12-3/TRBV12-4
cdr3_aa: ASGSTGSQGGT

v_call: TRBV7-7
cdr3_aa: ASSLAAAIQETQY

v_call: TRBV29-1
cdr3_aa: SELAITDTQY

v_call: TRBV7-8
cdr3_aa: ASSLLSTNEKLF

v_call: TRBV6-2/TRBV6-3
cdr3_aa: ASSYRAVYGYT

v_call: TRBV19
cdr3_aa: ASSSPGRLNIQY